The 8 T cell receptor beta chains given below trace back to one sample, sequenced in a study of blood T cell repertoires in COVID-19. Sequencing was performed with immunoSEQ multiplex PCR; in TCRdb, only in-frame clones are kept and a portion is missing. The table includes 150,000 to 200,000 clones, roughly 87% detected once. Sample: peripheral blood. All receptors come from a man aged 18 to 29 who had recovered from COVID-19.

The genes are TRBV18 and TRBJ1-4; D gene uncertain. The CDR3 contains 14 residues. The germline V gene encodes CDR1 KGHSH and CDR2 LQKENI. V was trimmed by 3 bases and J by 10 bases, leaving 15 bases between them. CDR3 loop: CASSPGAFEGKLFF. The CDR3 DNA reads TGTGCCAGCTCACCGGGAGCCTTCGAGGGAAAACTGTTTTTT.

CDR3 loop: CASSPATHRDRGFHSYEQYF. The CDR3 DNA reads TGTGCCAGCAGCCCGGCTACCCATCGGGACAGGGGATTTCACTCCTACGAGCAGTACTTC. This rearrangement joins TRBV11-3 to TRBJ2-7; 10 bases agree with TRBD1. The CDR3 is made up of 20 amino acids. The V segment lost 5 bases and the J segment 0 bases; nucleotides outside the gene matches: 19. From germline, CDR1 is SGHNT and CDR2 YENEEA. Combining the CDR3 with reference TRBV11-3 and TRBJ2-7 gives the whole variable domain EAGVVQSPRYKIIEKKQPVAFWCNPISGHNTLYWYLQNLGQGPELLIRYENEEAVDDSQLPKDRFSAERLKGVDSTLKIQPAELGDSAVYLCASSPATHRDRGFHSYEQYFGPGTRLTVT.

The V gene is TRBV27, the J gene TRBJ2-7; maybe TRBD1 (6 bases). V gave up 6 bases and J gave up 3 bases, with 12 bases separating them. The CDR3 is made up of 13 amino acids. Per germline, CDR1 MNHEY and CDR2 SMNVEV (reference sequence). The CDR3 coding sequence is TGTGCCAGCAGCAGGGACACTTACTACGAGCAGTACTTC. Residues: CASSRDTYYEQYF.

The DNA of the CDR3 is TGTGCCAGCAGCTTACGCAGATCACAGGGTTTTGACTACACCTTC. Encoded protein: CASSLRRSQGFDYTF. This chain joins TRBV7-2 and TRBJ1-2; tentatively, D is TRBD1 (6 bases). The CDR3 is made up of 15 amino acids. The germline V gene encodes CDR1 SGHTA and CDR2 FQGNSA. Trimming shortened V by 2 bases and J by 10 bases, and 20 bases separated the two germline ends.

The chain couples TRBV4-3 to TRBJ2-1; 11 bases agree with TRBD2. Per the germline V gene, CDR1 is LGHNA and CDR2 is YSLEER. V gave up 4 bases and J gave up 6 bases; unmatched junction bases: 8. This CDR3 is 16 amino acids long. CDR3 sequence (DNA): TGCGCCAGCAGCCCCGCCGGACTAGCGGGTTCCAATGAGCAGTTCTTC. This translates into CASSPAGLAGSNEQFF.

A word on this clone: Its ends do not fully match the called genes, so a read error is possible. The CDR3 DNA reads TGTGCCAGCAGCTTAGATCCGAGCAGCGTAAGAATCTTC. As protein: CASSLDPSSVRIF. The gene calls are TRBV11-2 and TRBJ2-1; D unclear. The CDR3 has 13 amino acids. Looked up from germline, CDR1 is SGHAT and CDR2 is FQNNGV.

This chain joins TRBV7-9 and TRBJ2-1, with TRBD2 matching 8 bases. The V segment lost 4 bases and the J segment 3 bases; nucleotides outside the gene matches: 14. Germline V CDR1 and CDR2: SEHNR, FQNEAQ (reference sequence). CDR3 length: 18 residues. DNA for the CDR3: TGTGCCAGCAGCTACCCCCCGACTAGCGCGGGGGACTACAATGAGCAGTTCTTC. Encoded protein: CASSYPPTSAGDYNEQFF.

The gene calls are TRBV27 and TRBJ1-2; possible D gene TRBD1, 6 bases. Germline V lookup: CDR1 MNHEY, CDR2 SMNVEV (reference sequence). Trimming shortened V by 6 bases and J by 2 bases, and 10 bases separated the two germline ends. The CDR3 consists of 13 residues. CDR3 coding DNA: TGTGCCAGCAGAAGAGGACAGAACTATGGCTACACCTTC. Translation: CASRRGQNYGYTF.